The entry that follows covers one T cell receptor (beta chain) sequence. Its antigen is still unknown. The PCR used 60 Vbeta and 13 Jbeta primers. Generated by immunoSEQ multiplex PCR, the TCRdb table keeps only in-frame clones and is missing some. The sample holds under 200,000 clones; 60% to 80% are singletons and the top ten take about 1.3%. The CDR3 runs 15 residues. The V gene end was trimmed by 9 bases and the J gene end by 2 bases; junction bases not matched to a gene: 8. Germline V gene lookup returns CDR1 MNHEY and CDR2 SVGAGI. These data belong to a study of cytomegalovirus exposure and HLA in healthy donors. On the study more broadly: A previous analysis identified approximately 110 million unique TCR beta sequences derived from 180 million or so T cells.

Study conclusions and caveats: The authors enumerated around 150 TCR beta chains as linked to cytomegalovirus. A later analysis revealed that TCR association rates differed between HLA loci, peaking at DRB1 and bottoming out at HLA-C. Researchers reported from a later analysis that most CMV-associated TCR beta chains appeared HLA-restricted.

The chain couples TRBV6-5 to TRBJ2-3; TRBD2 agrees at 10 bases. The sample consisted of PBMCs. This clonotype was obtained from a man aged 55-75 years in good health and CMV-seronegative. CDR3 loop: CASRSGGGNTDTQYF. The CDR3 coding sequence is TGTGCCAGTAGGAGCGGGGGGGGGAACACAGATACGCAGTATTTT.